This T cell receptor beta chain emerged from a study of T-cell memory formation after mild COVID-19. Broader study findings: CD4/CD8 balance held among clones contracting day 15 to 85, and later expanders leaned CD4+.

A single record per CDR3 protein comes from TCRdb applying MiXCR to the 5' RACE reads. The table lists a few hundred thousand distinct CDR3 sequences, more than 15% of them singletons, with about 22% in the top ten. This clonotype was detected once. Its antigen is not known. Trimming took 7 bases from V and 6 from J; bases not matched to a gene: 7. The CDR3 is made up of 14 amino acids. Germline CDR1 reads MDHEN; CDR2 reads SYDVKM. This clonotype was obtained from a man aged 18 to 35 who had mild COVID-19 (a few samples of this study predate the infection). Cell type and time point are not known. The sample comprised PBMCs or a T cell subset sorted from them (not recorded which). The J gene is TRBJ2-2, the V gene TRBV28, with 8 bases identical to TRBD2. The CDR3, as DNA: TGTGCCAGCACCGGGGGGGCTAGATCCGGGGAGCTGTTTTTT. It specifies CASTGGARSGELFF.